Below, 25 T cell receptor beta chains from the same sample are listed, as sequenced in a study of regulatory T cells in long-lasting Graves disease. Through Arm-PCR of CDR3 regions and iRepertoire HTBI primers, TCR beta libraries were built. One entry per CDR3 protein, called by TCRdb with MiXCR from the multiplex PCR reads. The sample contains more than 450,000 distinct CDR3 sequences, 15% to 20% of which appear only once. The time point here: newly diagnosed GD, antithyroid drugs for less than 3 months. The TCR library was prepared using RNA isolated from PBMCs. The same specimen was also included in a second study, on T cells in Graves' hyperthyroidism and ophthalmopathy.

The sequencing here drew on peripheral blood mononuclear cells (PBMCs), taken at new diagnosis, from a patient treated with antithyroid drugs. These receptors came from a man in his forties with Graves disease.

In its sample, this clonotype was seen many times. The chain employs TRBV20-1 and TRBJ2-7; 8 nucleotides line up with TRBD2. V lost 3 bases to trimming and J lost 9 bases; unmatched junction nucleotides: 7. Germline lookup yields CDR1 DFQATT and CDR2 SNEGSKA (reference sequence). CDR3 size: 12 residues. CDR3 coding DNA: TGCAGTGCTAGCGGGAGGGCCCGTGGGCAGTACTTC. Amino acids: CSASGRARGQYF.

This clonotype has ten or more counts. The chain combines TRBV20-1 with TRBJ2-3; 9 bases are a match to TRBD2. Germline-derived CDR1 and CDR2 are DFQATT and SNEGSKA (reference sequence). The V segment lost 3 bases and the J segment 2 bases; nucleotides outside the gene matches: 6. The CDR3 is 15 residues long. The DNA of the CDR3 is TGCAGTGCTAGTATACTAGCGGGCCTCACAGATACGCAGTATTTT. Translation: CSASILAGLTDTQYF.

The sample holds a few counts of this clonotype. A much more abundant neighbour one base away suggests this may be a read error. The chain carries TRBV12-3 or TRBV12-4 and TRBJ2-7; D may be TRBD1 (5 bases). This CDR3 spans 13 amino acids. For the CDR3, the DNA is TGTGCCAACAGTTTAAACCCAGGGTACGAGCAGTACTTC. Its protein is CANSLNPGYEQYF.

About this clonotype: A much larger clone lies one base from this, so it may be a read error. The rearrangement joins TRBV27 to TRBJ2-5; D uncertain. This CDR3 spans 14 amino acids. Germline V CDR1 and CDR2: MNHEY, SMNVEV (reference sequence). Deletions cut 6 bases from V and 1 base from J, with 12 bases between. The CDR3 DNA sequence: TGTGCCAGCAGGCCCCAGAGCATCCAAGAGACCCAGTACTTC. Translating it yields CASRPQSIQETQYF.

In this sample, this clonotype turned up a few times. V usage is TRBV7-2 and J usage is TRBJ1-2, with D perhaps TRBD1 (6 bases). Germline values: CDR1 SGHTA, CDR2 FQGNSA. This CDR3 contains 16 residues. V lost 5 bases and J 1 base, leaving 17 bases between the germline ends. CDR3 in amino acids: CASSPVGTYNNYGYTF. The CDR3 coding sequence is TGTGCCAGCAGCCCAGTCGGGACATATAATAACTATGGCTACACCTTC.

This clonotype came up many times. The chain employs TRBV3-1 and TRBJ2-3; 7 bases map to TRBD1. Unmatched junction bases numbered 6, after V lost 4 bases and J lost 2 bases. There are 15 residues in the CDR3. Per the germline V gene, CDR1 is LGHDT and CDR2 is YNNKEL (reference sequence). The CDR3 loop is CASSLRDRNTDTQYF. As DNA, the CDR3 is TGTGCCAGCAGCCTCCGGGACAGAAACACAGATACGCAGTATTTT.

As concerns this clonotype: Since a much larger clone is just one base distant, this may be a read error. V and J are TRBV28 and TRBJ1-1; D is unclear. Germline assignment: CDR1 MDHEN and CDR2 SYDVKM. Trimming shortened V by 8 bases and J by 1 base, and 17 bases separated the two germline ends. CDR3 length equals 15 residues. In DNA form, the CDR3 reads TGTGCCAGCGGAACGGGCCGAGACCGGAACACTGAAGCTTTCTTT. It specifies CASGTGRDRNTEAFF.

This clonotype was picked up a small number of times. One base away lies a much larger clone, so this may be a sequencing read error. The V gene is TRBV2, the J gene TRBJ2-7; 9 nucleotides line up with TRBD2. CDR1 and CDR2 (germline): SNHLY, FYNNEI. The CDR3 is made up of 15 amino acids. The trim removed 4 bases at V and 2 bases at J, leaving 6 bases unmatched. As DNA, the CDR3 is TGTGCCAGCAGTGGAGGAGCGGGGGGAGCCTACGAGCAGTACTTC. Residues: CASSGGAGGAYEQYF.

This clonotype was detected only a few times. This rearrangement joins TRBV27 to TRBJ2-7; D remains ambiguous. Germline V lookup: CDR1 MNHEY, CDR2 SMNVEV (reference sequence). The germline V and J ends were trimmed by 0 bases and 7 bases, with 10 bases remaining between them. This CDR3 has 13 residues. In DNA, the CDR3 is TGTGCCAGCAGTTTATCGATAATCGGGGAGCAGTACTTC. Protein: CASSLSIIGEQYF.

This clonotype appeared a few times. The chain recombines TRBV5-1 with TRBJ2-3; TRBD2 agrees at 10 bases. The J segment lost 3 bases and the V segment lost 4 bases, leaving 5 bases of the junction unmatched. Per germline, CDR1 SGHRS and CDR2 YFSETQ. This CDR3 is built from 15 residues. CDR3 DNA: TGCGCCAGCAGCCTAGCGGGAGCGGCGACAGATACGCAGTATTTT. It codes for CASSLAGAATDTQYF.

At least ten counts were recorded for this clonotype. V is TRBV27 and J is TRBJ1-5, with D possibly matching TRBD1 (6 bases). The CDR3 totals 17 residues. V lost 2 bases and J lost 2, with 16 bases in between. Germline V gene lookup returns CDR1 MNHEY and CDR2 SMNVEV (reference sequence). DNA of the CDR3: TGTGCCAGCAGTTTAGGAAGAGGGGGGGGACGCAATCAGCCCCAGCATTTT. This translates into CASSLGRGGGRNQPQHF.

This clonotype was picked up many times. The gene calls are TRBV20-1 and TRBJ2-7; 11 positions match TRBD2. The germline V gene has CDR1 DFQATT and CDR2 SNEGSKA (reference sequence). This CDR3 is 14 amino acids long. Trimming cost V 0 bases and J 7 bases; bases outside gene matches: 5. The CDR3 protein is CSARDGGLAEEQYF. In DNA, the CDR3 is TGCAGTGCTAGAGATGGGGGACTAGCGGAAGAGCAGTACTTC.

This clonotype came up many times. The chain is built from TRBV10-3 and TRBJ2-5; 9 bases match TRBD2. The CDR3 has 16 amino acids. CDR1 and CDR2 (germline): ENHRY, SYGVKD. Germline trimming cut 5 bases from V and 2 bases from J; bases unmatched to any gene: 9. The CDR3 DNA reads as TGTGCCATCAGTACCTCAGGCGGGAGGGCTCAAGAGACCCAGTACTTC. This sequence encodes CAISTSGGRAQETQYF.

This clonotype was detected ten times or more. The V call is TRBV6-1, the J call TRBJ1-5; D gene uncertain. The length of the CDR3 is 14 residues. Germline values: CDR1 MNHNS, CDR2 SASEGT. The V end was cut by 10 bases, the J end by 6 bases, with 19 bases between. CDR3 protein: CATKPVQSGQPQHF. CDR3 nucleotides: TGTGCCACGAAGCCGGTACAATCGGGTCAGCCCCAGCATTTT.

This clonotype was recorded at least ten times. This chain uses TRBV20-1 with TRBJ2-1; D may be TRBD1 (5 bases). V was shortened by 6 bases and J by 8 bases, with 17 bases between the two germline ends. The CDR3 totals 13 residues. The V gene's germline CDR1 is DFQATT and CDR2 SNEGSKA (reference sequence). The CDR3 loop is CSAPQVKLDEQFF. The CDR3 region has the DNA TGCAGTGCCCCACAGGTGAAACTGGATGAGCAGTTCTTC.

This clonotype was seen repeatedly, ten times or more. This rearrangement joins TRBV20-1 to TRBJ1-1, with 7 bases lining up with TRBD1. The germline V gene has CDR1 DFQATT and CDR2 SNEGSKA (reference sequence). J gave up 2 bases and V 5 bases, and 14 bases lay outside the gene matches. This CDR3 spans 16 amino acids. The CDR3 DNA is TGCAGTGCTTTAAGAACGGCGACAGGGATAAACACTGAAGCTTTCTTT. The encoded protein is CSALRTATGINTEAFF.

The chain has TRBV29-1 and TRBJ1-5; D is ambiguous. Germline V gives CDR1 SQVTM, CDR2 ANQGSEA. Deletions cut 6 bases from V and 4 bases from J, with 10 bases between. The CDR3 runs to 12 residues. CDR3 sequence: CSVTEGNQPQHF. In DNA form, the CDR3 reads TGCAGCGTCACCGAAGGAAATCAGCCCCAGCATTTT.

This clonotype was found many times. The chain combines TRBV5-6 with TRBJ1-1, with D possibly TRBD1 on 6 matching bases. V was clipped by 2 bases and J by 7 bases, with 21 bases between them. Germline V lookup: CDR1 SGHDT, CDR2 YYEEEE. The CDR3 runs 16 residues. The CDR3 DNA reads TGTGCCAGCAGCTTCCCTCTGGGACATACCTTCGGTGAAGCTTTCTTT. Its translation is CASSFPLGHTFGEAFF.

This clonotype was counted many times. The chain employs TRBV6-1 and TRBJ1-1, with D perhaps matching TRBD1 (5 bases). The germline CDR1 and CDR2 sequences are MNHNS and SASEGT. V lost 6 bases and J lost 1, with 12 bases in between. CDR3 length: 14 residues. This CDR3 is CASRPGAGNTEAFF. DNA for the CDR3: TGTGCCAGCAGACCTGGGGCCGGGAACACTGAAGCTTTCTTT.

The chain is built from TRBV24-1 and TRBJ2-5; TRBD2 is a possible D gene (7 bases). Germline loops: CDR1 KGHDR, CDR2 SFDVKD. CDR3 size: 14 residues. Between the trimmed V and J ends, which lost 1 base and 9 bases, there was a span of 14 bases. CDR3 region: CATSDLWGGGAQYF. CDR3 nucleotide sequence: TGTGCCACCAGTGATTTATGGGGAGGGGGGGCCCAGTACTTC.

This clonotype was observed a few times. V usage is TRBV18 and J usage is TRBJ2-1; 15 bases match TRBD2. V was clipped by 1 base and J by 9 bases; unmatched bases: 4. The V gene's germline CDR1 is KGHSH and CDR2 LQKENI. The CDR3 is 16 amino acids. The CDR3 DNA is TGTGCCAGCTCACCACTGGGACTAGCGGGAGGAGTTGAGCAGTTCTTC. Its protein is CASSPLGLAGGVEQFF.

The table lists this clonotype with many counts. In DNA form, the CDR3 reads TGTGCCAGCAGCTTAACCTACGAGCAGTACTTC. It specifies CASSLTYEQYF. The rearrangement uses TRBV12-3 or TRBV12-4 and TRBJ2-7; D remains unclear. V lost 6 bases, J lost 2 bases, and 5 bases lay in between. The CDR3 covers 11 residues.

The sample holds a few counts of this clonotype. CDR3 sequence: CASSNISGNTIYF. DNA of the CDR3: TGTGCCAGCAGCAATATCTCTGGAAACACCATATATTTT. The J gene is TRBJ1-3, the V gene TRBV6-1, with D unclear. The CDR3 spans 13 residues. V lost 6 bases, J lost 0 bases, and 6 bases lay in between. Germline CDR1 MNHNS, CDR2 SASEGT.

This clonotype was counted at least ten times. This sequence joins TRBV11-2 and TRBJ2-1; D gene ambiguous. Germline V CDR1 and CDR2: SGHAT, FQNNGV. V was pared by 0 bases and J by 6 bases, with 9 bases between. CDR3 length: 14 residues. CDR3 region: CASSLDRLSNEQFF. DNA for the CDR3: TGTGCCAGCAGCTTAGATCGGCTATCCAATGAGCAGTTCTTC.

This clonotype has at least ten counts. The chain employs TRBV3-1 and TRBJ2-3; TRBD1 matches at 9 bases. Germline V lookup: CDR1 LGHDT, CDR2 YNNKEL (reference sequence). Trimming took 0 bases from V and 4 from J; bases not matched to a gene: 5. This CDR3 region has 16 residues. The CDR3 coding sequence is TGTGCCAGCAGCCAAGATTTAACAGGGGGCGCAGATACGCAGTATTTT. Translated, it gives CASSQDLTGGADTQYF.